The 16 T cell receptor beta chains listed next were all sequenced from one sample in a study of Ad26.COV2.S vaccination and SARS-CoV-2 variants (dated by TCRdb to the early 2020s). Per the publication, the treatment or condition label means: about 20 received Ad26.COV2.S at low or high dose, single or two shots; about 5 received placebo; per-sample allocation not given. For vaccine and placebo recipients, repertoires were sequenced using samples collected on day 63 after the first injection. The library was generated by the immunoSEQ multiplex PCR assay. Not all clones reach the TCRdb copy of this immuneACCESS table, which keeps in-frame sequences only. Checked studies attribute under half of the gap to unresolved V genes and leave the rest unexplained. The sample includes 400,000 to 450,000 clones, with around nine tenths observed a single time. The ten largest clones add up to about 12% of the sample.

Here the sequenced sample was peripheral blood, taken in a trial of Ad26.COV2.S vaccine versus placebo. These receptors were collected from a person between 18 and 59 years old who received the Ad26.COV2.S COVID-19 vaccine or a placebo.

The rearrangement joins TRBV7-6 to TRBJ2-7; a possible D gene is TRBD2 (6 bases). CDR3 length: 12 amino acids. Germline lookup yields CDR1 SGHVS and CDR2 FNYEAQ. Trimming took off 5 bases at V and 6 bases at J, with 11 bases between the two ends. In DNA form, the CDR3 reads TGTGCCAGCAGCAAGGGAGGCGGCGAGCAGTACTTC. Its protein product is CASSKGGGEQYF.

The chain has TRBV30 and TRBJ2-7; TRBD1 matches 10 bases. Germline loops: CDR1 GTSNPN, CDR2 SVGIG (reference sequence). J lost 4 bases, V lost 0 bases, and 3 bases had no gene match. This CDR3 comprises 14 residues. The CDR3, as DNA: TGTGCCTGGAGTGTAGGGACAGGGGAATACGAGCAGTACTTC. It yields the protein CAWSVGTGEYEQYF.

This chain uses TRBV6-4 with TRBJ2-1; 7 positions match TRBD2. The J segment lost 4 bases and the V segment lost 6 bases, leaving 9 bases of the junction unmatched. Per the germline V gene, CDR1 is MRHNA and CDR2 is SNTAGT. This CDR3 is built from 15 residues. DNA for the CDR3: TGTGCCAGCAGCCTCGGGGGGACTGGATACAATGAGCAGTTCTTC. The encoded protein is CASSLGGTGYNEQFF.

The chain joins TRBV6-5 to TRBJ1-2; TRBD1 aligns across 7 bases. The germline V gene encodes CDR1 MNHEY and CDR2 SVGAGI. Losses at the gene ends were 3 bases for V and 4 bases for J; bases not matched to a gene: 5. The CDR3 is 14 amino acids. The CDR3, as DNA: TGTGCCAGCAGTTATTCGACAGGGACCTATGGCTACACCTTC. Translation gives CASSYSTGTYGYTF.

J is TRBJ1-1 and V is TRBV12-3 or TRBV12-4; D possibly corresponds to TRBD1 (6 bases). Trimming shortened V by 7 bases and J by 7 bases, and 16 bases separated the two germline ends. The CDR3 sequence is 13 residues long. As DNA, the CDR3 is TGTGCCAGCACCTCCTCGGGGGCTGGTGAAGCTTTCTTT. This codes for CASTSSGAGEAFF.

The chain links TRBV5-3 to TRBJ1-1; D is undetermined. TRBV5-3 is identified as an open reading frame with a role that is uncertain. The CDR3 is 15 amino acids. Trimming left V 4 bases short and J 5 bases short, with 18 bases between. The CDR3 reads CARSKVDMANTEAFF. The CDR3 DNA is TGTGCCAGAAGCAAGGTTGACATGGCAAATACTGAAGCTTTCTTT.

The V call is TRBV30, the J call TRBJ2-3, with TRBD2 matching 10 bases. V trimming: 3 bases; J trimming: 2 bases; junction bases outside the gene matches: 8. Germline CDR1 reads GTSNPN; CDR2 reads SVGIG (reference sequence). The CDR3 consists of 16 residues. The DNA of the CDR3 is TGTGCCTGGAGCTCCGGACTAGCGGACTTCACAGATACGCAGTATTTT. Translated, it gives CAWSSGLADFTDTQYF.

V is TRBV6-2 or TRBV6-3 and J is TRBJ2-1; D uncertain. The CDR3 is made up of 13 amino acids. The germline V gene has CDR1 MNHEY and CDR2 SVGEGT. V was shortened by 2 bases and J by 5 bases, with 7 bases between the two germline ends. The CDR3 loop reads CASSYVANNEQFF. DNA for the CDR3: TGTGCCAGCAGTTACGTTGCGAACAATGAGCAGTTCTTC.

This rearrangement joins TRBV15 to TRBJ1-1, with a tentative D call TRBD1 (6 bases). Germline V gene data show CDR1 as LNHNV and CDR2 as YYDKDF (reference sequence). The CDR3 is 15 amino acids. V was cut by 1 base and J by 2 bases, with 11 bases left in between. CDR3 sequence (DNA): TGTGCCACCAGCAGAGGTAAACAGGGAAACACTGAAGCTTTCTTT. Translation gives CATSRGKQGNTEAFF.

The genes are TRBV28 and TRBJ2-6; no clear D. V shed 3 bases and J shed 1 base, with 7 bases lying between them. Germline V gene sequence: CDR1 MDHEN, CDR2 SYDVKM. CDR3 size: 15 residues. For the CDR3, the DNA is TGTGCCAGCAGTTTTGGTATTTCTGGGGCCAACGTCCTGACTTTC. It is translated as CASSFGISGANVLTF.

This clone was picked up one time. V and J are TRBV2 and TRBJ2-3, with 13 bases fitting TRBD2. V shed 7 bases and J 5 bases; nucleotides not matched to a gene: 9. The germline gives CDR1 SNHLY, CDR2 FYNNEI. CDR3 length: 16 residues. The CDR3 protein is CASTALAGGAVDTQYF. CDR3 DNA sequence: TGTGCCAGCACCGCACTAGCGGGAGGGGCCGTAGATACGCAGTATTTT.

This chain uses TRBV7-3 with TRBJ1-3; D not certain. V was trimmed by 6 bases and J by 8 bases, leaving 14 bases between them. The CDR3 is made up of 13 amino acids. Germline V CDR1 and CDR2: SGHTA, FQGTGA. The CDR3 spells CASSRHGGDTIYF. The CDR3 coding sequence is TGTGCCAGCAGTAGACATGGTGGTGACACCATATATTTT.

The chain combines TRBV30 with TRBJ1-6, with unresolved D. Germline V gene sequence: CDR1 GTSNPN, CDR2 SVGIG (reference sequence). Trimming removed 3 bases at V and 6 bases at J, with 15 bases between. The CDR3 loop spans 15 amino acids. DNA for the CDR3: TGTGCCTGGAGCGAAGGGCCCTGGGGTAATTCACCCCTCCACTTT. It encodes CAWSEGPWGNSPLHF. The entire variable domain, with the rest obtained from reference TRBV30 and TRBJ1-6, is as follows: SQTIHQWPATLVQPVGSPLSLECTVEGTSNPNLYWYRQAAGRGLQLLFYSVGIGQISSEVPQNLSASRPQDRQFILSSKKLLLSDSGFYLCAWSEGPWGNSPLHFGNGTRLTVT.

The genes are TRBV6-4 and TRBJ2-7; D ambiguous. CDR1 and CDR2 from the germline V gene are MRHNA and SNTAGT. The V gene lost 7 bases and the J gene lost 2 bases, with 15 bases spanning the gap. The CDR3 consists of 14 residues. In nucleotides, the CDR3 is TGTGCCAGCAAAAGACATAGGAATACCTACGAGCAGTACTTC. Encoded protein: CASKRHRNTYEQYF.

Of note for this clone: The same CDR3 arises from other DNA sequences in this sample as well. V and J are TRBV28 and TRBJ2-5; D is possibly TRBD1 (5 bases). Looked up from germline, CDR1 is MDHEN and CDR2 is SYDVKM. This CDR3 has 13 residues. Trimming removed 5 bases at V and 1 base at J, with 8 bases between. This CDR3 reads CASSRTIQETQYF. The CDR3 nucleotides read TGTGCCAGCAGTAGGACAATCCAAGAGACCCAGTACTTC. Complete variable domain (other parts from reference TRBV28 and TRBJ2-5): DVKVTQSSRYLVKRTGEKVFLECVQDMDHENMFWYRQDPGLGLRLIYFSYDVKMKEKGDIPEGYSVSREKKERFSLILESASTNQTSMYLCASSRTIQETQYFGPGTRLLVL.

This sequence joins TRBV2 and TRBJ2-3, with TRBD2 matching over 9 bases. Germline V lookup: CDR1 SNHLY, CDR2 FYNNEI. The CDR3 loop spans 15 amino acids. V gave up 6 bases and J gave up 6 bases; unmatched junction bases: 10. The CDR3 nucleotides are TGTGCCAGCAGCGAGGGGCGGGAGGGCCTGGATACGCAGTATTTT. Encoded protein: CASSEGREGLDTQYF.